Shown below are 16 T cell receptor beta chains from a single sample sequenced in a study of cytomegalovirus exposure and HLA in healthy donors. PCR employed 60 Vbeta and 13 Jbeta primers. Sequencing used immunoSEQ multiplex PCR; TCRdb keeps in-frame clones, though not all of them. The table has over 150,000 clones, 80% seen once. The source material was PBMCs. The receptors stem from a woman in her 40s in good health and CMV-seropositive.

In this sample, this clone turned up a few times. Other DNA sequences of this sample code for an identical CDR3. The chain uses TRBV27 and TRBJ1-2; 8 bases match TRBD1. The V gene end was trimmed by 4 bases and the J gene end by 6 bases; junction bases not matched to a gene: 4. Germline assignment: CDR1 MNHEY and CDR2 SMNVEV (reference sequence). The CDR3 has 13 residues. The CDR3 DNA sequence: TGTGCCAGCAGTTACGGACAGGGTGATGGCTACACCTTC. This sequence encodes CASSYGQGDGYTF.

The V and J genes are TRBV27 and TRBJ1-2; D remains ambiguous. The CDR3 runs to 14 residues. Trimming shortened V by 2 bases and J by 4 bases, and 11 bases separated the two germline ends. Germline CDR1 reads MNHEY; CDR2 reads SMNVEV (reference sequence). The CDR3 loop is CASSLSRSSYGYTF. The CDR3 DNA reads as TGTGCCAGCAGTTTAAGCAGGTCGAGCTATGGCTACACCTTC.

In DNA, the CDR3 is TGTGCCAGCAGCCGGAGGCTGGACACAGATACGCAGTATTTT. Its protein is CASSRRLDTDTQYF. The V call is TRBV5-4, the J call TRBJ2-3; D possibly corresponds to TRBD2 (5 bases). CDR1 and CDR2 (germline): SGHNT, YYREEE (reference sequence). CDR3 length: 14 amino acids. The ends were cut back, 4 bases at V and 2 bases at J, with 11 bases in the middle. The full variable domain, its missing parts supplied by reference TRBV5-4 and TRBJ2-3, is ETGVTQSPTHLIKTRGQQVTLRCSSQSGHNTVSWYQQALGQGPQFIFQYYREEENGRGNFPPRFSGLQFPNYSSELNVNALELDDSALYLCASSRRLDTDTQYFGPGTRLTVL.

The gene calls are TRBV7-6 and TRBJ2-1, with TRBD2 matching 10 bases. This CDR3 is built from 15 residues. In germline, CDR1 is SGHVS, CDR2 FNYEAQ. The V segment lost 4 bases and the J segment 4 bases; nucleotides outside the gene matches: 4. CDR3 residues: CASSSLAGVYNEQFF. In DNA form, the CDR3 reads TGTGCCAGCAGCTCGCTAGCGGGGGTTTACAATGAGCAGTTCTTC.

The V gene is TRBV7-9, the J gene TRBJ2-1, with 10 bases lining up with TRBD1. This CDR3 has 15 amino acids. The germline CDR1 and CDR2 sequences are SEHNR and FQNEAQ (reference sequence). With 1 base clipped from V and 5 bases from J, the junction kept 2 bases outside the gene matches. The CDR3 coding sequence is TGTGCCAGCAGCTTAGGGGACAGGGGCAACAATGAGCAGTTCTTC. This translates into CASSLGDRGNNEQFF.

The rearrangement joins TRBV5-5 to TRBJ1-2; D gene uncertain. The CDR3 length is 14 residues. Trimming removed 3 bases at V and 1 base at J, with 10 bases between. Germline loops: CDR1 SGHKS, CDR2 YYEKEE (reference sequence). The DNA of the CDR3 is TGTGCCAGCAGCTCCCGGGGAAGTAACTATGGCTACACCTTC. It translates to CASSSRGSNYGYTF.

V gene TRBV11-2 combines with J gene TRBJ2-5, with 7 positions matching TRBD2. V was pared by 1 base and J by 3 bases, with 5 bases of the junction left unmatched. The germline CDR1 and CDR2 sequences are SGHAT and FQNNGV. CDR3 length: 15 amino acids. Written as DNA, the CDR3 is TGTGCCAGCAGCTTAGTTGGGGCGGGAGAAGAGACCCAGTACTTC. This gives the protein CASSLVGAGEETQYF.

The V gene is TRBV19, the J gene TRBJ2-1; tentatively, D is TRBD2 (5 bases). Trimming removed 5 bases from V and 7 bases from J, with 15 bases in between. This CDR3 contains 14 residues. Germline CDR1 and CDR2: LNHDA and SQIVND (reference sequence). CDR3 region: CASSPIFSGNEQFF. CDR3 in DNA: TGTGCCAGTAGTCCCATTTTCAGCGGAAATGAGCAGTTCTTC. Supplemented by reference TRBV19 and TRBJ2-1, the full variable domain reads DGGITQSPKYLFRKEGQNVTLSCEQNLNHDAMYWYRQDPGQGLRLIYYSQIVNDFQKGDIAEGYSVSREKKESFPLTVTSAQKNPTAFYLCASSPIFSGNEQFFGPGTRLTVL.

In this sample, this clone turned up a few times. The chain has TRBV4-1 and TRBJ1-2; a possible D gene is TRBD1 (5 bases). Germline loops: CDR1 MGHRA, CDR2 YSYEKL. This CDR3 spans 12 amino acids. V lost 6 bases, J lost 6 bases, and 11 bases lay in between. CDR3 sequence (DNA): TGCGCCAGCAGGACAGCGTACGATGGCTACACCTTC. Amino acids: CASRTAYDGYTF.

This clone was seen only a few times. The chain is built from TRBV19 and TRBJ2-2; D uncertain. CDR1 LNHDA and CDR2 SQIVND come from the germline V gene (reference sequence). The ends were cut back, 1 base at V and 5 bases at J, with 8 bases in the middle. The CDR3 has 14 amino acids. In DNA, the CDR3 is TGTGCCAGTAGTATAGCAGGATTTACCGGGGAGCTGTTTTTT. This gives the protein CASSIAGFTGELFF.

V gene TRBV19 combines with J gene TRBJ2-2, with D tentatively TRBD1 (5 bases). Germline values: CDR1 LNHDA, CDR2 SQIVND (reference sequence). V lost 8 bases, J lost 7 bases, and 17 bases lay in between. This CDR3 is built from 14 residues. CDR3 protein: CASGQTRQNGELFF. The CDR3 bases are TGTGCCAGTGGCCAAACCAGACAGAACGGGGAGCTGTTTTTT.

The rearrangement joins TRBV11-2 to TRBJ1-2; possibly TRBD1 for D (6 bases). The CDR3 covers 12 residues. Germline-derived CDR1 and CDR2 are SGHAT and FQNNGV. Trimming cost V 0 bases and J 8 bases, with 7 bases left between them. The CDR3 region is CASSLEGAGYTF. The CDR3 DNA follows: TGTGCCAGCAGCTTAGAGGGGGCGGGCTACACCTTC.

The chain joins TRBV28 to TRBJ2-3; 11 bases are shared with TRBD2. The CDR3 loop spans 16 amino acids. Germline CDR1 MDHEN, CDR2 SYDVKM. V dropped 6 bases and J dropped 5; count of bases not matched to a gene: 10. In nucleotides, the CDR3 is TGTGCCAGCAGCTTAGGGACTAGCGGTATAGGAGATACGCAGTATTTT. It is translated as CASSLGTSGIGDTQYF.

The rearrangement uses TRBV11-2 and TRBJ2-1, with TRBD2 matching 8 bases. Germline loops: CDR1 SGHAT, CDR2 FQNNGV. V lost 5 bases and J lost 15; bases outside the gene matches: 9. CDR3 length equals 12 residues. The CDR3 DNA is TGTGCCAGCAGCACACTAGCGGACCAGGGGTTCTTC. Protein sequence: CASSTLADQGFF.

As DNA, the CDR3 is TGTGCCAGCAGCTTGACGGGAGGGTTCCGCATACTAAACTACGAGCAGTACTTC. This codes for CASSLTGGFRILNYEQYF. This sequence joins TRBV7-9 and TRBJ2-7, with 8 bases matching TRBD2. Germline V gene sequence: CDR1 SEHNR, CDR2 FQNEAQ (reference sequence). The CDR3 is made up of 18 amino acids. The V segment lost 3 bases and the J segment 3 bases; nucleotides outside the gene matches: 16.

The CDR3 spells CASSIVSGPTGEQYF. The DNA for the CDR3 is TGTGCCAGTAGTATAGTTTCGGGCCCGACGGGGGAGCAGTACTTC. The genes are TRBV19 and TRBJ2-7; TRBD2 might be the D (5 bases). The CDR3 totals 15 residues. V shed 1 base and J shed 7 bases, with 17 bases lying between them. CDR1 is LNHDA and CDR2 is SQIVND in the germline V gene (reference sequence).